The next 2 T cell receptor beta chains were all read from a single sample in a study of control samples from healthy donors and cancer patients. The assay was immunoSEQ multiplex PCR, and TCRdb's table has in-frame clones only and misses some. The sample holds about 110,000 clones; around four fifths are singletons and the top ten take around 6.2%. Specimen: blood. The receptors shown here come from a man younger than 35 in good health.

In DNA, the CDR3 is TGCGCCAGCAGCGCCCTCACAGGGCCCTACAATGAGCAGTTCTTC. Translating it yields CASSALTGPYNEQFF. The chain carries TRBV10-1 and TRBJ2-1; a possible D gene is TRBD1 (6 bases). Trimming shortened V by 6 bases and J by 2 bases, and 14 bases separated the two germline ends. This CDR3 comprises 15 residues. Germline V CDR1 and CDR2: WNHNN, SYGVQD (reference sequence).

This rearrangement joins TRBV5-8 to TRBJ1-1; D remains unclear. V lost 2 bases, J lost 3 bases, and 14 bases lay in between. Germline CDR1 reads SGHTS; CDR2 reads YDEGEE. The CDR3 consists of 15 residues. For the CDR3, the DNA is TGTGCCAGCAGCTTTGGCTCTCGAGGGTACACTGAAGCTTTCTTT. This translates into CASSFGSRGYTEAFF.